What follows are 29 T cell receptor beta chains derived from one specimen sequenced in a study of T cells after posttransplantation cyclophosphamide. Profiling relied on immunoSEQ multiplex PCR, and the TCRdb table lists in-frame clones only, not all of them. The sample has around 66,000 clones; over 85% are singletons. The sequenced sample consisted of PBMCs. All receptors come from a woman in her 30s in good health and a related stem cell transplant donor.

The chain links TRBV11-2 to TRBJ2-3; 8 nucleotides align to TRBD1. Germline CDR1 and CDR2: SGHAT and FQNNGV. Germline trimming cut 5 bases from V and 5 bases from J; bases unmatched to any gene: 12. The CDR3 has 16 residues. DNA for the CDR3: TGTGCCAGCAGCAAAACTGGCAGGGGGCGCGGAGATACGCAGTATTTT. This gives the protein CASSKTGRGRGDTQYF.

The V and J genes are TRBV19 and TRBJ1-2; D is undetermined. V lost 1 base to trimming and J lost 5 bases, with 8 bases between them. The CDR3 has 13 amino acids. Germline V gene sequence: CDR1 LNHDA, CDR2 SQIVND (reference sequence). The CDR3 protein is CASSIGLEYGYTF. The CDR3 region has the DNA TGTGCCAGTAGTATAGGCTTGGAGTATGGCTACACCTTC.

The chain carries TRBV9 and TRBJ2-7, with 7 bases aligning to TRBD2. J was trimmed by 4 bases and V by 0 bases; bases with no gene match: 7. The CDR3 has 15 residues. Germline CDR1 SGDLS, CDR2 YYNGEE. CDR3 nucleotides: TGTGCCAGCAGCGTAGGGGAGGGGCTAGGTTACGAGCAGTACTTC. This translates into CASSVGEGLGYEQYF.

J is TRBJ1-3 and V is TRBV30; D possibly corresponds to TRBD1 (6 bases). Trimming removed 3 bases from V and 3 bases from J, with 9 bases in between. Germline-derived CDR1 and CDR2 are GTSNPN and SVGIG (reference sequence). This CDR3 region has 13 residues. The CDR3 sequence is CAWSRGFGNTIYF. The CDR3 bases are TGTGCCTGGAGCAGGGGATTTGGAAACACCATATATTTT.

J is TRBJ1-3 and V is TRBV4-3; D not resolved. V was trimmed by 0 bases and J by 0 bases, leaving 12 bases between them. Germline CDR1 reads LGHNA; CDR2 reads YSLEER. The CDR3 loop spans 17 amino acids. CDR3 DNA sequence: TGCGCCAGCAGCCAAGATTTGGCGGGTGGCTCTGGAAACACCATATATTTT. Translating gives CASSQDLAGGSGNTIYF.

CDR3 bases: TGTGCCAGCAGCTTATGGGTGGAAGGCTACACCTTC. As protein: CASSLWVEGYTF. The genes are TRBV7-9 and TRBJ1-2; unclear D gene. The CDR3 contains 12 residues. Trimming pared 2 bases from V and 8 bases from J, leaving 9 bases between. CDR1 and CDR2 from the germline V gene are SEHNR and FQNEAQ (reference sequence).

The chain carries TRBV6-5 and TRBJ1-1; 7 nucleotides match TRBD1. The CDR3 loop spans 14 amino acids. From germline, CDR1 is MNHEY and CDR2 SVGAGI. The junction had 5 bases not matched to a gene; V was cut back by 6 bases and J by 1 base. The CDR3 sequence: CASRPGTANTEAFF. CDR3 sequence (DNA): TGTGCCAGCAGACCCGGGACAGCGAACACTGAAGCTTTCTTT.

The rearrangement joins TRBV7-2 to TRBJ2-3; D is possibly TRBD1 or TRBD2 (5 bases each). Looked up from germline, CDR1 is SGHTA and CDR2 is FQGNSA. This CDR3 is built from 15 residues. The V and J ends lost 0 bases and 1 base respectively, with 8 bases between them. The CDR3 DNA sequence: TGTGCCAGCAGCTTAGCGCTGGGGGGCACAGATACGCAGTATTTT. This sequence encodes CASSLALGGTDTQYF. Using reference TRBV7-2 and TRBJ2-3 for the parts outside the CDR3, the full variable domain is GAGVSQSPSNKVTEKGKDVELRCDPISGHTALYWYRQSLGQGLEFLIYFQGNSAPDKSGLPSDRFSAERTGGSVSTLTIQRTQQEDSAVYLCASSLALGGTDTQYFGPGTRLTVL.

The CDR3 bases are TGCAGTGCCAGACCCTTCCGAGAAGCTTTCTTT. Its protein is CSARPFREAFF. The chain has TRBV20-1 and TRBJ1-1; D is ambiguous. The CDR3 has 11 residues. CDR1 and CDR2 (germline): DFQATT, SNEGSKA (reference sequence). Trimming stripped 6 bases from V and 8 bases from J, with 13 bases between.

V gene TRBV5-4 combines with J gene TRBJ1-5; no clear D gene. The length of the CDR3 is 13 residues. From germline, CDR1 is SGHNT and CDR2 YYREEE (reference sequence). The germline V and J ends were trimmed by 0 bases and 4 bases, with 5 bases remaining between them. The CDR3 DNA is TGTGCCAGCAGCTTGGGCCAGAATCAGCCCCAGCATTTT. This translates into CASSLGQNQPQHF.

This chain joins TRBV7-9 and TRBJ1-5; D is possibly TRBD1 (5 bases). Germline V gives CDR1 SEHNR, CDR2 FQNEAQ (reference sequence). The CDR3 runs 15 residues. V gave up 4 bases and J gave up 0 bases, with 10 bases separating them. The chain's CDR3 is CASSYSGNSNQPQHF. The CDR3 DNA is TGTGCCAGCAGCTACTCAGGGAATAGCAATCAGCCCCAGCATTTT.

V and J are TRBV28 and TRBJ2-7, with D maybe TRBD1 (5 bases). V dropped 4 bases and J dropped 11 bases, with 12 bases sitting between them. Germline CDR1 MDHEN, CDR2 SYDVKM. CDR3 length equals 11 residues. CDR3 in amino acids: CASSSRQFKYF. As DNA, the CDR3 is TGTGCCAGCAGTTCCCGACAGTTCAAGTACTTC.

V is TRBV9 and J is TRBJ1-3, with D unresolved. Germline loops: CDR1 SGDLS, CDR2 YYNGEE. V was trimmed by 6 bases and J by 1 base, leaving 5 bases between them. This CDR3 has 12 amino acids. This chain's CDR3 is CASTGSGNTIYF. CDR3 sequence (DNA): TGTGCCAGCACGGGGTCTGGAAACACCATATATTTT.

The CDR3 bases are TGTGCTAGTGGAGAACCTCAGGTATTCAATCAGCCCCAGCATTTT. As protein: CASGEPQVFNQPQHF. The rearrangement links TRBV12-5 to TRBJ1-5; unclear D gene. CDR3 length: 15 amino acids. V was trimmed by 6 bases and J by 3 bases, leaving 15 bases between them. CDR1 is LGHNT and CDR2 is FRNRAP in the germline V gene.

The V call is TRBV7-8, the J call TRBJ2-2; 9 positions agree with TRBD1. This CDR3 has 16 residues. The germline CDR1 and CDR2 sequences are SGHVS and FQNEAQ. V dropped 1 base and J dropped 5; count of bases not matched to a gene: 5. The CDR3 DNA sequence: TGTGCCAGCAGCTTAGGGGACAGGGAATTAACCGGGGAGCTGTTTTTT. Protein product: CASSLGDRELTGELFF. The whole variable domain, remainder taken from reference TRBV7-8 and TRBJ2-2, is GAGVSQSPRYKVAKRGQDVALRCDPISGHVSLFWYQQALGQGPEFLTYFQNEAQLDKSGLPSDRFFAERPEGSVSTLKIQRTQQEDSAVYLCASSLGDRELTGELFFGEGSRLTVL.

The chain recombines TRBV30 with TRBJ1-5; D perhaps matches TRBD1 (6 bases). CDR1 and CDR2 (germline): GTSNPN, SVGIG (reference sequence). The CDR3 length is 13 residues. Trimming took 2 bases from V and 5 from J, leaving 10 bases between them. The CDR3 loop is CAWSPTGDQPQHF. The CDR3 DNA sequence: TGTGCCTGGAGTCCGACAGGAGATCAGCCCCAGCATTTT.

The CDR3 is CASSAPTSFNYGYTF. The CDR3 nucleotides read TGTGCCAGCAGCGCACCGACATCTTTTAACTATGGCTACACCTTC. The chain links TRBV5-4 to TRBJ1-2; D is ambiguous. The ends were cut back, 4 bases at V and 1 base at J, with 14 bases in the middle. This CDR3 comprises 15 residues. Germline V gene data show CDR1 as SGHNT and CDR2 as YYREEE (reference sequence).

V is TRBV19 and J is TRBJ2-7; D might be TRBD1 (7 bases). CDR3 length equals 14 residues. The V and J ends lost 6 bases and 4 bases respectively, with 16 bases between them. Germline CDR1 reads LNHDA; CDR2 reads SQIVND (reference sequence). CDR3 amino acids: CASSKAGQLYEQYF. CDR3 nucleotides: TGTGCCAGTAGCAAGGCGGGACAGTTGTACGAGCAGTACTTC.

This clone is a singleton in its sample. The chain employs TRBV29-1 and TRBJ1-4, with D unclear. V lost 2 bases to trimming and J lost 8 bases, with 12 bases between them. Looked up from germline, CDR1 is SQVTM and CDR2 is ANQGSEA. The CDR3 runs 13 residues. The CDR3 protein is CSVEMGSGEKLFF. The CDR3 bases are TGCAGCGTTGAAATGGGGAGTGGGGAAAAACTGTTTTTT.

CDR3 amino acids: CAISGPPGGYTF. CDR3 nucleotides: TGTGCCATCAGTGGCCCCCCGGGAGGCTACACCTTC. The chain links TRBV10-3 to TRBJ1-2; no definite D call. The CDR3 sequence is 12 residues long. Germline V gene sequence: CDR1 ENHRY, CDR2 SYGVKD. Trimming took 4 bases from V and 8 from J, leaving 11 bases between them.

The J gene is TRBJ2-7, the V gene TRBV11-2; no clear D gene. V lost 4 bases, J lost 3 bases, and 4 bases lay in between. The CDR3 sequence is 11 residues long. Germline loops: CDR1 SGHAT, CDR2 FQNNGV. The CDR3 loop reads CASSWGYEQYF. As DNA, the CDR3 is TGTGCCAGCAGCTGGGGCTACGAGCAGTACTTC.

V usage is TRBV30 and J usage is TRBJ2-7, with D possibly matching TRBD2 (5 bases). The ends were cut back, 4 bases at V and 4 bases at J, with 20 bases in the middle. The CDR3 is 15 amino acids. The germline V gene encodes CDR1 GTSNPN and CDR2 SVGIG (reference sequence). CDR3 amino acids: CAWTLGKGIEYEQYF. The CDR3 region has the DNA TGTGCCTGGACCCTCGGGAAGGGTATTGAATACGAGCAGTACTTC.

The chain has TRBV2 and TRBJ2-1; D not resolved. CDR1 and CDR2 (germline): SNHLY, FYNNEI. The CDR3 is 15 residues long. Trimming cost V 4 bases and J 6 bases, with 16 bases left between them. DNA for the CDR3: TGTGCCAGCAGTGTCGGAGACCGGCGGCGCAATGAGCAGTTCTTC. Its translation: CASSVGDRRRNEQFF.

This sequence joins TRBV7-9 and TRBJ1-1; 11 nucleotides line up with TRBD1. CDR1 is SEHNR and CDR2 is FQNEAQ in the germline V gene (reference sequence). The CDR3 has 15 amino acids. V shed 5 bases, J shed 7 bases, and the junction held 9 bases outside the gene matches. The CDR3 here is CASSTLRGQGDEAFF. CDR3 bases: TGTGCCAGCAGCACCCTCCGGGGACAGGGGGATGAAGCTTTCTTT.

This clone is a singleton in its sample. The chain uses TRBV7-9 and TRBJ2-3, with TRBD2 matching over 7 bases. The germline CDR1 and CDR2 sequences are SEHNR and FQNEAQ (reference sequence). The CDR3 is 13 amino acids. V trimming: 8 bases; J trimming: 4 bases; junction bases outside the gene matches: 6. DNA of the CDR3: TGTGCCAGCGGGGGGGTGGGCCCAGATACGCAGTATTTT. Protein sequence: CASGGVGPDTQYF.

The chain joins TRBV7-8 to TRBJ1-1; a weak D match, TRBD1 (6 bases). Germline CDR1 is SGHVS and CDR2 is FQNEAQ. CDR3 length: 16 amino acids. Trimming took 0 bases from V and 4 from J, leaving 15 bases between them. CDR3 in amino acids: CASSLALGTSGTEAFF. In DNA, the CDR3 is TGTGCCAGCAGCTTAGCCCTAGGGACATCCGGCACTGAAGCTTTCTTT.

The chain combines TRBV7-2 with TRBJ1-5; 8 bases align to TRBD1. With 5 bases clipped from V and 6 bases from J, the junction kept 9 bases outside the gene matches. The germline CDR1 and CDR2 sequences are SGHTA and FQGNSA. The CDR3 is 15 amino acids. This CDR3 reads CASSGQTGVGQPQHF. The CDR3 coding sequence is TGTGCCAGCAGCGGTCAGACAGGGGTTGGTCAGCCCCAGCATTTT. Full variable domain (remainder filled in from reference TRBV7-2 and TRBJ1-5): GAGVSQSPSNKVTEKGKDVELRCDPISGHTALYWYRQSLGQGLEFLIYFQGNSAPDKSGLPSDRFSAERTGGSVSTLTIQRTQQEDSAVYLCASSGQTGVGQPQHFGDGTRLSIL.

The chain couples TRBV10-3 to TRBJ1-1; maybe TRBD1 (5 bases). Germline V CDR1 and CDR2: ENHRY, SYGVKD. V gave up 6 bases and J gave up 3 bases, with 14 bases separating them. CDR3 size: 14 residues. The CDR3, as DNA: TGTGCCATCAGCCAAAGCCGGGGGGACACTGAAGCTTTCTTT. Its protein is CAISQSRGDTEAFF.

The chain has TRBV30 and TRBJ1-1, with unresolved D. The V gene's germline CDR1 is GTSNPN and CDR2 SVGIG (reference sequence). The CDR3 is 13 residues long. V lost 0 bases and J lost 4, with 9 bases in between. The CDR3 here is CAWSVQMTTEAFF. The CDR3, as DNA: TGTGCCTGGAGTGTACAAATGACCACTGAAGCTTTCTTT.